The clone carrying this T cell receptor (beta chain) was picked up a small number of times. Its antigen is unknown. This specimen belongs to a study of CD8+ T cells in alopecia areata. Overall study results and limits: Many expanded lesional clones persisted in scalp and blood during tofacitinib. Expanded CD8+ clones among the top 100, and scalp clonality, were significantly decreased by tofacitinib. Scalp sample data also include resident alphabeta T cells from normal skin.

Extracted from the samples, RNA was reverse transcribed into cDNA to serve as the sequencing template. The data were produced by immunoSEQ multiplex PCR, yet TCRdb's version contains in-frame clones alone and is incomplete. The sample contains approximately 210,000 clones, roughly 70% of which appear only once. The treatment was: oral pan-JAK inhibitor, 5-10 mg twice daily. From alopecia areata patients, lesional scalp punch biopsies and peripheral blood were collected. This sequence originates from a human donor with alopecia areata. Sequencing used CD4+ T cells sorted from blood, obtained around week 50, from a patient treated with tofacitinib.

CDR3 residues: CSVDRGLLNTEAFF. CDR3 DNA: TGCAGCGTTGACAGGGGGCTTTTGAACACTGAAGCTTTCTTT. The chain is built from TRBV29-1 and TRBJ1-1; 8 bases map to TRBD1. V shed 3 bases and J 0 bases; nucleotides not matched to a gene: 3. Germline V lookup: CDR1 SQVTM, CDR2 ANQGSEA. CDR3 length: 14 residues.